The rows below give T cell receptor beta chains drawn from one sample of a study of blood T cell repertoires in COVID-19. Sequencing was performed with immunoSEQ multiplex PCR; in TCRdb, only in-frame clones are kept and a portion is missing. The repertoire holds around 380,000 clones, with about 89% as singletons. The specimen sequenced was PBMCs or T cells enriched from blood (not recorded which). These receptors came from a man in his thirties or forties who had recovered from COVID-19. Each CDR3 is given with its conserved first and last residue. Each record gives: J gene, clone size, D gene, V gene, CDR3 DNA, CDR3 protein. D genes are given only for firm matches. Size is stated for part of the rows, as once, few or many counts, or as a class when the clone is expanded.

>TRBJ1-1|-|-|TRBV18
TGTGCCAGCTCACCACCCGGCAGGGGTAGCACTGAAGCTTTCTTT
CASSPPGRGSTEAFF
>TRBJ2-1|once|-|TRBV6-5
TGTGCCAGCAGTCAGGACAGATACAATGAGCAGTTCTTC
CASSQDRYNEQFF
>TRBJ1-2|-|-|TRBV27
TGTGCCAGCAGTGATCTAAACTTAAACTATGGCTACACCTTC
CASSDLNLNYGYTF
>TRBJ1-5|-|-|TRBV7-9
TGTGCCAGCAGCTTAGGGGCAGGGGCAACCAATCAGCCCCAGCATTTT
CASSLGAGATNQPQHF
>TRBJ1-6|-|-|TRBV6-5
TGTGCCAGCAGGTCCGAGTATTCACCCCTCCACTTT
CASRSEYSPLHF
>TRBJ1-5|-|-|TRBV12-2
TGTGCAAGTCGCCCTCGAGTGGGACAGCCTTCCCTTCAGCCCCAGCATTTT
CASRPRVGQPSLQPQHF
>TRBJ1-1|-|-|TRBV7-3
TGTGCCAGCAGCTTAGCGGGCGGGAACACTGAAGCTTTCTTT
CASSLAGGNTEAFF
>TRBJ1-2|-|-|TRBV5-4
TGTGCCAGCAGCTTGGGCGACAGGCCCATGGGGGGCTACACCTTC
CASSLGDRPMGGYTF
>TRBJ2-1|-|-|TRBV11-2
TGTGCCAGCAGCTTAGTACAGGAACTTTCTGAGCAGTTCTTC
CASSLVQELSEQFF
>TRBJ1-5|-|-|TRBV19
TGTGCCAGTACAAATGGGGGGGGAATTCGCAATCAGCCCCAGCATTTT
CASTNGGGIRNQPQHF
>TRBJ2-1|-|TRBD2|TRBV30
TGTGCCTGGAGTGGCCTTTCGGGGGGGCTCTACAATGAGCAGTTCTTC
CAWSGLSGGLYNEQFF